The source of this TCR beta chain is a study of PD-L1 blockade in urothelial cancer. Study background: Atezolizumab therapy began for patients in 2014, dosed at 1,200 mg intravenously every 3 weeks. Analyzed time points were 3 weeks (second dose) and 6 weeks after therapy began. Whole-study results and caveats: It was durable-benefit patients whose tumor-associated blood clones expanded more at 3 weeks.

Only in-frame clones appear in the TCRdb table, and some are missing; sequencing was by immunoSEQ multiplex PCR. The sample records approximately 50,000 clones, 80% to 90% being singletons. Specified time point: pretreatment peripheral blood. Of note for this clone: Its antigen is currently unknown.

This CDR3 spans 14 amino acids. Germline V gives CDR1 LGHNA, CDR2 YNFKEQ. V lost 1 base to trimming and J lost 3 bases, with 9 bases between them. The sample consisted of PBMCs, taken around atezolizumab (anti-PD-L1) treatment. The chain joins TRBV4-2 to TRBJ1-1; D call uncertain. This TCR was sampled from a man between 65 and 80 years old with urothelial cancer. The CDR3 loop is CASSQVNRDTEAFF. CDR3 coding DNA: TGTGCCAGCAGCCAAGTGAACCGAGACACTGAAGCTTTCTTT.